A single count supports the clone carrying this T cell receptor (beta chain). No antigen is known for it. The study reverse transcribed the entire isolated RNA, so it sequenced expressed TCRB transcripts. Libraries were prepared by immunoSEQ multiplex PCR; TCRdb keeps only in-frame clonotypes and omits some of them. The sample contains almost 350,000 clones, around 9.7% of which appear only once. This sample is drawn from a study of beta chain features in type 1 diabetes. Notes on the study in general: Across all four CD4+ subsets, people with type 1 diabetes showed modestly shorter TCRB CDR3s. PCR might favor shorter templates, but any such skew would affect patients and controls equally. Highly expressing activated T cells could be over-counted with a cDNA template.

Trimming at V came to 6 bases and at J to 7 bases, leaving 6 bases not matched to a gene. Germline V CDR1 and CDR2: SNHLY, FYNNEI. The CDR3 is 13 amino acids. This sequence originates from a man aged 25-45 years with type 1 diabetes. Sequencing was done on a sample of central memory CD4+ T cells from blood. The chain recombines TRBV2 with TRBJ2-7, with 10 bases that match TRBD1. CDR3 amino acids: CASRRQGAGEQYF. In DNA, the CDR3 is TGTGCCAGCAGAAGACAGGGGGCCGGGGAGCAGTACTTC.